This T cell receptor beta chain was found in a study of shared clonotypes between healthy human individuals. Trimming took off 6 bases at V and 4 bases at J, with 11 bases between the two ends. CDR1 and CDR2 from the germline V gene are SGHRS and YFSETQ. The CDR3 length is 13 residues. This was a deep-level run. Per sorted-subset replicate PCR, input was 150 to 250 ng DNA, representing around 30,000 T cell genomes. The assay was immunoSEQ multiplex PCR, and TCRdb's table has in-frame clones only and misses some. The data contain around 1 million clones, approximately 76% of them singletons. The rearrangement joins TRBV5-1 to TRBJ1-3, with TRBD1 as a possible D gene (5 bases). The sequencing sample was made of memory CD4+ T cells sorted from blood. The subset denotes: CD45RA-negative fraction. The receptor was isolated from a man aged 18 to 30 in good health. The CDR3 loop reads CASTPEGGNTIYF. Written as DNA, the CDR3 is TGCGCCAGCACCCCTGAGGGGGGAAACACCATATATTTT.